The 10 T cell receptor beta chains below come from one sample, sequenced in a study of response to subunit inactivated influenza vaccine. A single record per CDR3 protein comes from TCRdb applying MiXCR to the RT-PCR reads. The sample records over 650,000 distinct CDR3 sequences, less than 20% being singletons. The source material was PBMCs from blood, sampled roughly 5 days after vaccination. Every receptor here comes from a man in his forties or fifties who received an inactivated influenza vaccine.

This clonotype was seen at least ten times. V is TRBV21-1 and J is TRBJ2-1; the table's D call of TRBD1 was not tested on the DNA. TRBV21-1 is marked as a pseudogene. The CDR3 totals 17 residues. The CDR3 region is CASSNCRRDRLYNEQFF. The CDR3 nucleotides are TGTGCCAGCAGCAACTGTCGCCGGGACAGACTTTACAATGAGCAGTTCTTC.

This clonotype was detected a few times. The V gene is TRBV4-3, the J gene TRBJ1-5, with unresolved D. V dropped 1 base and J dropped 2 bases, with 9 bases sitting between them. CDR3 length: 15 residues. Germline loops: CDR1 LGHNA, CDR2 YSLEER. As DNA, the CDR3 is TGCGCCAGCAGCCAAGGTAGGCAGGGCAATCAGCCCCAGCATTTT. It yields the protein CASSQGRQGNQPQHF.

This clonotype has a handful of counts. The rearrangement joins TRBV20-1 to TRBJ2-5; 12 nucleotides match TRBD2. Germline lookup yields CDR1 DFQATT and CDR2 SNEGSKA (reference sequence). This CDR3 contains 14 residues. V was clipped by 8 bases and J by 4 bases; unmatched bases: 8. The CDR3 sequence is CSNRLAGVGETQYF. The CDR3 bases are TGCAGTAACCGACTAGCGGGAGTGGGAGAGACCCAGTACTTC.

This clonotype occurred a few times. V usage is TRBV6-1 and J usage is TRBJ1-5; 8 bases are a match to TRBD1. With V trimmed by 6 bases and J by 1 base, 8 bases remained unmatched. Germline values: CDR1 MNHNS, CDR2 SASEGT. The CDR3 contains 16 residues. CDR3 sequence (DNA): TGTGCCAGCAGCCCCGGGCAGGGGGCGAGCAATCAGCCCCAGCATTTT. It codes for CASSPGQGASNQPQHF.

This clonotype showed up just a few times. The rearrangement uses TRBV7-9 and TRBJ2-4; TRBD2 matches 9 bases. After removal of 2 bases from V and 6 bases from J, the junction contained 5 bases not matched to a gene. Germline CDR1 reads SEHNR; CDR2 reads FQNEAQ (reference sequence). CDR3 length equals 15 residues. The CDR3 loop is CASSLSTGLANIQYF. CDR3 nucleotide sequence: TGTGCCAGCAGCTTAAGTACGGGACTAGCAAACATTCAGTACTTC.

This rearrangement joins TRBV30 to TRBJ2-5; D remains ambiguous. The V and J ends lost 5 bases and 2 bases respectively, with 9 bases between them. The V gene's germline CDR1 is GTSNPN and CDR2 SVGIG (reference sequence). The CDR3 extends over 12 amino acids. The CDR3 is CAWEFRQETQYF. In DNA form, the CDR3 reads TGTGCCTGGGAATTCAGGCAAGAGACCCAGTACTTC.

Only a few counts were recorded for this clonotype. The chain combines TRBV11-2 with TRBJ1-1; 7 nucleotides align to TRBD1. Germline CDR1 SGHAT, CDR2 FQNNGV. The CDR3 runs to 13 residues. V trimming: 0 bases; J trimming: 8 bases; junction bases outside the gene matches: 3. Here the CDR3 reads CASSLERGLEAFF. CDR3 bases: TGTGCCAGCAGCTTAGAAAGGGGGCTGGAAGCTTTCTTT.

This clonotype occurred a few times. V usage is TRBV7-8 and J usage is TRBJ1-6; no definite D call. Germline assignment: CDR1 SGHVS and CDR2 FQNEAQ. Trimming cost V 1 base and J 6 bases, with 13 bases left between them. This CDR3 contains 16 residues. The CDR3 DNA sequence: TGTGCCAGCAGCTTAGGGGCAGGAGCCTCTAATTCACCCCTCCACTTT. Protein sequence: CASSLGAGASNSPLHF.

The table lists this clonotype with a few counts. The V and J genes are TRBV10-2 and TRBJ1-5; maybe TRBD1 (6 bases). The CDR3 is 14 residues long. V lost 6 bases to trimming and J lost 6 bases, with 15 bases between them. Germline assignment: CDR1 WSHSY and CDR2 SAAADI. The CDR3 sequence is CASRPQGISQPQHF. In DNA form, the CDR3 reads TGCGCCAGCAGACCCCAGGGGATAAGTCAGCCCCAGCATTTT.

This clonotype was recorded at least ten times. The chain couples TRBV12-3 or TRBV12-4 to TRBJ2-2, with D possibly called TRBD1 or TRBD2 (6 bases each). The CDR3 covers 13 residues. Trimming stripped 10 bases from V and 4 bases from J, with 13 bases between. CDR3 sequence: CANQQGGTGELFF. The CDR3 coding sequence is TGTGCCAACCAACAGGGAGGCACCGGGGAGCTGTTTTTT.